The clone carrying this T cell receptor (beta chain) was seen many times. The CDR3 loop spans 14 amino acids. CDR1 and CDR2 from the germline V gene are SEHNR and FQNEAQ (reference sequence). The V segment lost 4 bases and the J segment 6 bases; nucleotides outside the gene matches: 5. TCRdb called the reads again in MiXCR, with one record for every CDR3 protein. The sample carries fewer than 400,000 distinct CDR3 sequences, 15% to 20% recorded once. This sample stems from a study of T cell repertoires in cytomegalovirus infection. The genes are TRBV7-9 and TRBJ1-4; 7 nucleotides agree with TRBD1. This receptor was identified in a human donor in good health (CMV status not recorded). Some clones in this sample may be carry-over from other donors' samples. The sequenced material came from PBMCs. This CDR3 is CASSSGTVYEKLFF. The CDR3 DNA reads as TGTGCCAGCAGCTCCGGGACAGTTTATGAAAAACTGTTTTTT.